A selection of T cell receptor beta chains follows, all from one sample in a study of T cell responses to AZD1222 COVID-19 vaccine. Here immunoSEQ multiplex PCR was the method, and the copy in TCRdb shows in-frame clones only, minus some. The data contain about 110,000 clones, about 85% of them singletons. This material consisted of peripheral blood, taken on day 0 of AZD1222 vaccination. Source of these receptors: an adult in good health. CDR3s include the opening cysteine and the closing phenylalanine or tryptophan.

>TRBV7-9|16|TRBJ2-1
CASSPWSGQGAGEQFF
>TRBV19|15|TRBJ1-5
CASNNLQAPNQPQHF
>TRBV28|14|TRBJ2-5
CASSPPGLTLPQYF
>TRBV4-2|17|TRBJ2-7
CASSPGTSGGGLYEQYF
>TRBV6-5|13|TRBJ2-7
CASESLSSYEQYF
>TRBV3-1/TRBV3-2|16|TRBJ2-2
CASSQASGVNTGELFF
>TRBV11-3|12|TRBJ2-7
CASSSNSYEQYF
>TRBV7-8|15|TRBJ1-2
CASSLLSGARGGYTF
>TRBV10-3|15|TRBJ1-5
CAISDSDRGYQPQHF
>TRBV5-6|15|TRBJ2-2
CASSSNRGRSGELFF
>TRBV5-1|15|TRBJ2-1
CASSFRLAGDNEQFF
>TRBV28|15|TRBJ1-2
CASSFNLGTLSGYTF
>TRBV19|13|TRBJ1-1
CASSTTGNTEAFF
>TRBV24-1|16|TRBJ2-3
CATSDSRYEGADTQYF
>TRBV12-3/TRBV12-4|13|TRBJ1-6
CASSSTGNSPLHF
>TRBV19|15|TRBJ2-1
CASSTRDRLRNEQFF
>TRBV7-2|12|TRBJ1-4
CASSLGREKLFF
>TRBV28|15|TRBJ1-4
CASSKAPGQWEKLFF
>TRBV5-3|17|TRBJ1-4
CARSLYPGQGRNEKLFF
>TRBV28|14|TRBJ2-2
CATGLAGGPGELFF
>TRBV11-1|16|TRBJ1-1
CASSLAPTGMNTEAFF
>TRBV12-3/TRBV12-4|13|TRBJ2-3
CASAAGALDTQYF
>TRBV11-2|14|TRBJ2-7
CASTRGQGNNEQYF
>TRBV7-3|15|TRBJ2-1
CASSSISGVRNEQFF
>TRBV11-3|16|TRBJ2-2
CASSLDQHGSTGGLFF
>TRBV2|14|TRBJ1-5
CASSEASRDQPQHF
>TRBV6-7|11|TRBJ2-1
CASSPTGQQFF
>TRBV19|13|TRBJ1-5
CASTDGGNQPQHF
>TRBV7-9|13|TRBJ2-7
CASSQAATYEQYF
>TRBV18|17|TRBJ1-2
CASSWASEGSKNYGYTF
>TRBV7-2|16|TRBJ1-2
CASSLGFRTLLYGYTF
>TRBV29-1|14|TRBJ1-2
CSVEWRTGTYGYTF
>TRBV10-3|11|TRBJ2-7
CAISPNYEQYF
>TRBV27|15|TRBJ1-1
CASRKGGGLNTEAFF